This TCR beta chain is drawn from a study of T cell responses to AZD1222 COVID-19 vaccine. Remarks on this clone: The target antigen is unknown.

The V gene end was trimmed by 6 bases and the J gene end by 5 bases; junction bases not matched to a gene: 7. The CDR3 length is 14 residues. Looked up from germline, CDR1 is SEHNR and CDR2 is FQNEAQ (reference sequence). TCRdb keeps only in-frame clones here, not all; method: immunoSEQ multiplex PCR. Among some 67,000 clones listed, around 82% were seen once. Points from the study as a whole: Targeting of unmutated variant regions was reportedly seen in nearly half of spike-specific TCRs. Only five to seven individuals given AZD1222 were seropositive at baseline. The sample set comprised mostly white British donors with more females, and clonal diversity was possibly underestimated. Repertoire collection took place solely once the T cell response had peaked.

This chain links TRBV7-9 with TRBJ1-5, with 7 bases identical to TRBD1. Here the sequenced sample was peripheral blood, taken 28 days after the second AZD1222 dose. This sequence was found in an adult who received the AZD1222 COVID-19 vaccine. The CDR3 reads CASSSGQQHQPQHF. The CDR3, as DNA: TGTGCCAGCAGTTCGGGACAGCAACATCAGCCCCAGCATTTT.